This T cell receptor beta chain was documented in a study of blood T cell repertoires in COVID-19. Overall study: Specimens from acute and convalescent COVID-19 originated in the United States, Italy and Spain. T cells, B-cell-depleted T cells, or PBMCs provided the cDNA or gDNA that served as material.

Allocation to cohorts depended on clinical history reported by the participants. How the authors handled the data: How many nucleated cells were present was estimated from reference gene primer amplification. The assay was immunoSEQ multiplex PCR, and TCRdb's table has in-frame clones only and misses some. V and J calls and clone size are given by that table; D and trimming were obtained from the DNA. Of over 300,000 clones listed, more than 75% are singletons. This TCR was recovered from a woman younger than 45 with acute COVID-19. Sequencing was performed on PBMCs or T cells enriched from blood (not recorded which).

The CDR3 sequence: CASSLYLPNTGELFF. CDR3 sequence (DNA): TGTGCCAGCAGTTTATACCTACCGAACACCGGGGAGCTGTTTTTT. This chain uses TRBV27 with TRBJ2-2; D call uncertain. This CDR3 has 15 amino acids. Germline V gene lookup returns CDR1 MNHEY and CDR2 SMNVEV (reference sequence). Trimming left V 1 base short and J 0 bases short, with 6 bases between.